This passage covers 24 T cell receptor beta chains from one sample sequenced in a study of T cell repertoires in cytomegalovirus infection. Their target antigens are unknown. TCRdb re-analysed the reads in MiXCR, keeping a single row per CDR3 protein. The sample yields fewer than 1,000,000 distinct CDR3 sequences, roughly 30% seen once. The source material was cultured CD8+ T cells from PBMCs, sampled from culture after CMV antigen stimulation. These receptors all stem from a human donor in good health (CMV status not recorded). Some clones in this sample may be carry-over from other donors' samples.

The CDR3 reads CASRSSNYNEQFF. CDR3 DNA sequence: TGTGCCAGCAGATCTTCTAACTACAATGAGCAGTTCTTC. The V and J genes are TRBV5-6 and TRBJ2-1; D not certain. The length of the CDR3 is 13 residues. Trimming left V 5 bases short and J 3 bases short, with 9 bases between. Germline V gene sequence: CDR1 SGHDT, CDR2 YYEEEE.

A few counts support this clonotype. The chain couples TRBV6-2 or TRBV6-3 to TRBJ2-4, with D possibly TRBD2 on 6 matching bases. The CDR3 totals 16 residues. The germline V gene encodes CDR1 MNHEY and CDR2 SVGEGT. Deletions cut 6 bases from V and 3 bases from J, with 18 bases between. CDR3 region: CASSPGGGRFKNIQYF. The CDR3 nucleotides are TGTGCCAGCAGCCCCGGGGGTGGCAGATTCAAAAACATTCAGTACTTC.

The V gene is TRBV19, the J gene TRBJ2-7; 10 nucleotides match TRBD1. The J segment lost 4 bases and the V segment lost 4 bases, leaving 10 bases of the junction unmatched. The CDR3 is 16 residues long. Germline V CDR1 and CDR2: LNHDA, SQIVND (reference sequence). The CDR3 here is CASSNLPGQGRYEQYV. The CDR3 DNA sequence: TGTGCCAGTAGTAACCTTCCGGGACAGGGGAGGTACGAGCAGTACGTC.

The rearrangement links TRBV9 to TRBJ2-2; possibly TRBD1 or TRBD2 for D (5 bases each). V lost 6 bases to trimming and J lost 4 bases, with 13 bases between them. The CDR3 is 14 amino acids. CDR1 is SGDLS, CDR2 YYNGEE, per germline. CDR3 sequence (DNA): TGTGCCAGCAACCTCAGGGCGGGCACCGGGGAGCTGTTTTTT. This codes for CASNLRAGTGELFF. The variable domain in full, completed from reference TRBV9 and TRBJ2-2, reads DSGVTQTPKHLITATGQRVTLRCSPRSGDLSVYWYQQSLDQGLQFLIQYYNGEERAKGNILERFSAQQFPDLHSELNLSSLELGDSALYFCASNLRAGTGELFFGEGSRLTVL.

V and J are TRBV12-3 or TRBV12-4 and TRBJ1-2, with no clear D. V lost 3 bases and J 4 bases, leaving 9 bases between the germline ends. The CDR3 runs 13 residues. CDR3 nucleotide sequence: TGTGCCAGCAGTTTTACGCTATCCTATGGCTACACCTTC. It encodes CASSFTLSYGYTF.

Only a few counts were recorded for this clonotype. The chain has TRBV5-6 and TRBJ1-5, with D possibly matching TRBD1 (6 bases). The V end was cut by 5 bases, the J end by 7 bases, with 13 bases between. CDR1 and CDR2 (germline): SGHDT, YYEEEE. There are 13 residues in the CDR3. The CDR3 coding sequence is TGTGCCAGCAGTACACAGGGTAGGCAGCCCCAGCATTTT. Translating it yields CASSTQGRQPQHF. Together with reference TRBV5-6 and TRBJ1-5, the CDR3 gives the full variable domain: DAGVTQSPTHLIKTRGQQVTLRCSPKSGHDTVSWYQQALGQGPQFIFQYYEEEERQRGNFPDRFSGHQFPNYSSELNVNALLLGDSALYLCASSTQGRQPQHFGDGTRLSIL.

This clonotype has just a few counts. The V call is TRBV7-9, the J call TRBJ2-1, with D perhaps TRBD1 (6 bases). CDR1 and CDR2 from the germline V gene are SEHNR and FQNEAQ (reference sequence). CDR3 size: 15 residues. V was pared by 1 base and J by 5 bases, with 12 bases between. CDR3 protein: CASSLEDSRHNEQFF. CDR3 coding DNA: TGTGCCAGCAGCTTAGAGGACAGCCGGCACAATGAGCAGTTCTTC. The variable domain in full, with the rest retrieved from reference TRBV7-9 and TRBJ2-1, is DTGVSQNPRHKITKRGQNVTFRCDPISEHNRLYWYRQTLGQGPEFLTYFQNEAQLEKSRLLSDRFSAERPKGSFSTLEIQRTEQGDSAMYLCASSLEDSRHNEQFFGPGTRLTVL.

This chain links TRBV2 with TRBJ2-3; D not resolved. CDR1 and CDR2 from the germline V gene are SNHLY and FYNNEI. The CDR3 is 13 amino acids. V dropped 1 base and J dropped 4 bases, with 6 bases sitting between them. The DNA of the CDR3 is TGTGCCAGCAGTGAAGGTGGTGCAGATACGCAGTATTTT. It translates to CASSEGGADTQYF.

This chain uses TRBV2 with TRBJ2-5; no clear D. The CDR3 covers 14 residues. V lost 3 bases and J 5 bases, leaving 13 bases between the germline ends. The V gene's germline CDR1 is SNHLY and CDR2 FYNNEI. Here the CDR3 reads CASSEAEYGETQYF. In DNA form, the CDR3 reads TGTGCCAGCAGTGAGGCGGAGTACGGGGAGACCCAGTACTTC.

This clonotype has just a few counts. The V gene is TRBV27, the J gene TRBJ2-7; 7 bases agree with TRBD1. V lost 5 bases and J lost 2; bases outside the gene matches: 6. The CDR3 runs to 14 residues. Germline CDR1 is MNHEY and CDR2 is SMNVEV (reference sequence). The CDR3 sequence is CASSSVGQPYEQYF. In nucleotides, the CDR3 is TGTGCCAGCAGTAGCGTGGGACAGCCCTACGAGCAGTACTTC.

The chain links TRBV6-6 to TRBJ2-1; 9 nucleotides match TRBD1. The CDR3 is 13 residues long. Germline V gene data show CDR1 as MNHNY and CDR2 as SVGAGI (reference sequence). V shed 7 bases and J 8 bases; nucleotides not matched to a gene: 6. The CDR3 DNA is TGTGCCAGCACAGGGACAGGGAGATATGAGCAGTTCTTC. As protein: CASTGTGRYEQFF.

This clonotype was picked up many times. The V and J genes are TRBV7-8 and TRBJ1-2; D unresolved. This CDR3 has 15 residues. In germline, CDR1 is SGHVS, CDR2 FQNEAQ. V gave up 1 base and J gave up 4 bases, with 13 bases separating them. CDR3 in DNA: TGTGCCAGCAGCTTAGTAGGGCCGGAGGGCTATGGCTACACCTTC. This translates into CASSLVGPEGYGYTF.

The rearrangement uses TRBV11-1 and TRBJ2-5; the D is unclear. Germline V CDR1 and CDR2: SGHAT, FQDESV (reference sequence). The CDR3 consists of 14 residues. Trimming stripped 10 bases from V and 0 bases from J, with 15 bases between. CDR3 coding DNA: TGTGCCACCTCACCCGAGAGGTACCAAGAGACCCAGTACTTC. Protein sequence: CATSPERYQETQYF.

The V gene is TRBV2, the J gene TRBJ2-5, with D tentatively TRBD1 or TRBD2 (5 bases each). CDR3 length: 11 amino acids. Germline V gene lookup returns CDR1 SNHLY and CDR2 FYNNEI. Trimming removed 8 bases at V and 5 bases at J, with 9 bases between. In nucleotides, the CDR3 is TGTGCCAGCCTAGGGGAGGAGACCCAGTACTTC. It codes for CASLGEETQYF. Complete variable domain (other parts from reference TRBV2 and TRBJ2-5): EPEVTQTPSHQVTQMGQEVILRCVPISNHLYFYWYRQILGQKVEFLVSFYNNEISEKSEIFDDQFSVERPDGSNFTLKIRSTKLEDSAMYFCASLGEETQYFGPGTRLLVL.

This clonotype was picked up many times. This chain joins TRBV7-6 and TRBJ2-5, with D unresolved. Trimming cost V 1 base and J 0 bases, with 12 bases left between them. The CDR3 consists of 16 residues. The germline gives CDR1 SGHVS, CDR2 FNYEAQ. CDR3 sequence (DNA): TGTGCCAGCAGCTTAGGGGCAGGAATCAACCAAGAGACCCAGTACTTC. This codes for CASSLGAGINQETQYF. Filled out from reference TRBV7-6 and TRBJ2-5, the complete variable domain reads GAGVSQSPRYKVTKRGQDVALRCDPISGHVSLYWYRQALGQGPEFLTYFNYEAQQDKSGLPNDRFSAERPEGSISTLTIQRTEQRDSAMYRCASSLGAGINQETQYFGPGTRLLVL.

This clonotype appeared a few times. This chain joins TRBV18 and TRBJ2-1, with TRBD1 matching 8 bases. The V gene end was trimmed by 3 bases and the J gene end by 8 bases; junction bases not matched to a gene: 12. Germline V gene sequence: CDR1 KGHSH, CDR2 LQKENI. This CDR3 is 16 amino acids long. CDR3 sequence: CASSPADRAFGDEQFF. The CDR3 bases are TGTGCCAGCTCACCGGCGGACAGGGCCTTCGGGGATGAGCAGTTCTTC. Filled out from reference TRBV18 and TRBJ2-1, the complete variable domain reads NAGVMQNPRHLVRRRGQEARLRCSPMKGHSHVYWYRQLPEEGLKFMVYLQKENIIDESGMPKERFSAEFPKEGPSILRIQQVVRGDSAAYFCASSPADRAFGDEQFFGPGTRLTVL.

The gene calls are TRBV29-1 and TRBJ1-4; D unresolved. Per the germline V gene, CDR1 is SQVTM and CDR2 is ANQGSEA. CDR3 size: 13 residues. Trimming removed 5 bases at V and 4 bases at J, with 11 bases between. The CDR3 DNA reads TGCAGCGTTAGGACGACCCTTAATGAAAAACTGTTTTTT. Its translation is CSVRTTLNEKLFF. Full variable domain (remainder filled in from reference TRBV29-1 and TRBJ1-4): SAVISQKPSRDICQRGTSLTIQCQVDSQVTMMFWYRQQPGQSLTLIATANQGSEATYESGFVIDKFPISRPNLTFSTLTVSNMSPEDSSIYLCSVRTTLNEKLFFGSGTQLSVL.

The table lists this clonotype with a few counts. As DNA, the CDR3 is TGTGCCAGCACAAGGACCGACATGAACACCGGGGAGCTGTTTTTT. Translating it yields CASTRTDMNTGELFF. The chain couples TRBV27 to TRBJ2-2; D is uncertain. Germline assignment: CDR1 MNHEY and CDR2 SMNVEV (reference sequence). The CDR3 extends over 15 amino acids. The germline V and J ends were trimmed by 7 bases and 1 base, with 13 bases remaining between them.

The count of this clonotype is one. The junction departs from germline at one end; a sequencing error may be responsible. The chain is built from TRBV27 and TRBJ2-1; D is ambiguous. This CDR3 has 14 residues. Germline assignment: CDR1 MNHEY and CDR2 SMNVEV (reference sequence). CDR3 in DNA: TGTGCCAACAGTTTGGCCCATAAAGGGAATGAGCAGTTCTTC. Encoded protein: CANSLAHKGNEQFF.

This clonotype has more than one count but fewer than ten. This chain uses TRBV4-1 with TRBJ1-5, with 10 positions matching TRBD1. V gave up 4 bases and J gave up 6 bases; unmatched junction bases: 6. Germline loops: CDR1 MGHRA, CDR2 YSYEKL. This CDR3 is built from 15 residues. The CDR3 DNA sequence: TGCGCCAGCAGCCTTGACAGGGGGCGTCTTCAGCCCCAGCATTTT. This gives the protein CASSLDRGRLQPQHF.

There are a few counts of this clonotype. The CDR3 loop is CASSQDRAQTYEQYF. The CDR3 DNA sequence: TGTGCCAGCAGCCAAGATCGGGCCCAAACCTACGAGCAGTACTTC. The chain combines TRBV3-1 with TRBJ2-7; no clear D. Per germline, CDR1 LGHDT and CDR2 YNNKEL (reference sequence). Trimming took off 0 bases at V and 2 bases at J, with 11 bases between the two ends. CDR3 length equals 15 residues.

A remark on this clonotype: This may come from a read error, since a much larger clone is one base off. The V and J genes are TRBV7-6 and TRBJ2-2; 14 nucleotides agree with TRBD2. CDR3 length equals 19 residues. The ends lost 10 bases at V and 1 base at J; junction bases unmatched: 14. CDR1 is SGHVS, CDR2 FNYEAQ, per germline. CDR3 in amino acids: CANTIFGTSGGGNTGELFF. Here the CDR3 DNA reads TGTGCCAACACCATCTTTGGGACTAGCGGGGGAGGGAACACCGGGGAGCTGTTTTTT.

J is TRBJ2-6 and V is TRBV7-9; the match to TRBD1 covers 9 bases. The CDR3 extends over 17 amino acids. Germline values: CDR1 SEHNR, CDR2 FQNEAQ (reference sequence). V lost 10 bases to trimming and J lost 0 bases; unmatched junction nucleotides: 10. CDR3 sequence (DNA): TGTGCCACCGAACCGGGACAGGGTAACTCTGGGGCCAACGTCCTGACTTTC. As protein: CATEPGQGNSGANVLTF.

V and J are TRBV20-1 and TRBJ2-5; a possible D gene is TRBD1 (6 bases). The V end lost 5 bases, the J end lost 7 bases, and 14 bases lay between the germline ends. This CDR3 is built from 12 residues. The germline V gene encodes CDR1 DFQATT and CDR2 SNEGSKA (reference sequence). CDR3 in amino acids: CSAGGLTGTQYF. CDR3 DNA sequence: TGCAGTGCTGGGGGCCTTACCGGGACCCAGTACTTC.